The 12 T cell receptor beta chains in this list originate from one sample, sequenced in a study of OX40 agonist ivuxolimab in advanced cancers. Method: immunoSEQ multiplex PCR; TCRdb's copy keeps in-frame clones and lacks some. The sample consists of around 90,000 clones, around 87% of them appearing once. Specimen: CD4+ or CD8+ T cells sorted from blood, collected in a trial of the OX40 agonist ivuxolimab. The receptors were gathered from an adult with an advanced solid tumor such as melanoma, head and neck, liver or kidney cancer.

J is TRBJ1-5 and V is TRBV7-2; D gene ambiguous. Germline V gene data show CDR1 as SGHTA and CDR2 as FQGNSA. There are 13 residues in the CDR3. The ends were cut back, 2 bases at V and 7 bases at J, with 9 bases in the middle. CDR3: CASSLSPGQPQHF. DNA of the CDR3: TGTGCCAGCAGCTTAAGCCCCGGGCAGCCCCAGCATTTT.

The chain has TRBV14 and TRBJ1-3; D gene uncertain. V dropped 4 bases and J dropped 4 bases, with 14 bases sitting between them. The CDR3 consists of 15 residues. Germline V gene sequence: CDR1 SGHDN, CDR2 FVKESK. This CDR3 is CASSLFSGFGNTIYF. CDR3 nucleotides: TGTGCCAGCAGCCTATTCTCGGGGTTCGGAAACACCATATATTTT.

The J gene is TRBJ1-1, the V gene TRBV11-2; D not resolved. V was shortened by 5 bases and J by 6 bases, with 10 bases between the two germline ends. Germline V lookup: CDR1 SGHAT, CDR2 FQNNGV. This CDR3 is 12 amino acids long. The CDR3 reads CASSRQEPEAFF. CDR3 nucleotide sequence: TGTGCCAGCAGCCGCCAGGAGCCTGAAGCTTTCTTT. Full variable domain (outside the CDR3, taken from reference TRBV11-2 and TRBJ1-1): EAGVAQSPRYKIIEKRQSVAFWCNPISGHATLYWYQQILGQGPKLLIQFQNNGVVDDSQLPKDRFSAERLKGVDSTLKIQPAKLEDSAVYLCASSRQEPEAFFGQGTRLTVV.

This chain links TRBV28 with TRBJ2-2, with a tentative D call TRBD2 (5 bases). Trimming left V 2 bases short and J 5 bases short, with 6 bases between. CDR3 length: 13 amino acids. Germline loops: CDR1 MDHEN, CDR2 SYDVKM. CDR3 DNA sequence: TGTGCCAGCAGTTTACTAGCAACCGGGGAGCTGTTTTTT. Residues: CASSLLATGELFF. The variable domain in full, completed from reference TRBV28 and TRBJ2-2, reads DVKVTQSSRYLVKRTGEKVFLECVQDMDHENMFWYRQDPGLGLRLIYFSYDVKMKEKGDIPEGYSVSREKKERFSLILESASTNQTSMYLCASSLLATGELFFGEGSRLTVL.

This clone was seen only once. This rearrangement joins TRBV30 to TRBJ2-2, with D possibly TRBD2 on 6 matching bases. Trimming stripped 5 bases from V and 1 base from J, with 14 bases between. This CDR3 contains 15 residues. CDR1 and CDR2 (germline): GTSNPN, SVGIG (reference sequence). CDR3 sequence (DNA): TGTGCCTGGCAAAGAGCGGAGGGGAACACCGGGGAGCTGTTTTTT. This codes for CAWQRAEGNTGELFF.

J is TRBJ1-5 and V is TRBV6-1; no clear D gene. The germline gives CDR1 MNHNS, CDR2 SASEGT. With 6 bases removed from V and 4 bases from J, the gap between germline ends came to 7 bases. This CDR3 region has 12 residues. This CDR3 is CASSPLNQPQHF. The DNA for the CDR3 is TGTGCCAGCAGCCCCCTTAATCAGCCCCAGCATTTT.

The V and J genes are TRBV7-2 and TRBJ1-1, with a weak D call TRBD1 (6 bases). The length of the CDR3 is 13 residues. Per the germline V gene, CDR1 is SGHTA and CDR2 is FQGNSA. Deletions cut 5 bases from V and 8 bases from J, with 15 bases between. The CDR3 DNA reads TGTGCCAGCAGCCTTACGGGGGCATACGAAGCTTTCTTT. It is translated as CASSLTGAYEAFF. The full variable domain, with the rest looked up from reference TRBV7-2 and TRBJ1-1, is GAGVSQSPSNKVTEKGKDVELRCDPISGHTALYWYRQSLGQGLEFLIYFQGNSAPDKSGLPSDRFSAERTGGSVSTLTIQRTQQEDSAVYLCASSLTGAYEAFFGQGTRLTVV.

This chain joins TRBV7-3 and TRBJ2-3; TRBD2 matches at 13 bases. The CDR3 is made up of 14 amino acids. The V and J ends lost 4 bases and 10 bases, in that order; junction bases with no gene match: 5. Germline V lookup: CDR1 SGHTA, CDR2 FQGTGA. The CDR3 region has the DNA TGTGCCAGCAGCTCCGGACTAGCGGGAGAGTCGCAGTATTTT. Its protein is CASSSGLAGESQYF.

The chain couples TRBV9 to TRBJ1-4; D remains unclear. Per the germline V gene, CDR1 is SGDLS and CDR2 is YYNGEE. CDR3 length: 14 residues. Trimming cost V 2 bases and J 7 bases, with 12 bases left between them. The CDR3 DNA is TGTGCCAGCAGCGTTTCTTCTGATACTGAAAAACTGTTTTTT. It is translated as CASSVSSDTEKLFF.

CDR3 in DNA: TGTGCCAGCAGTGCTGAAGGAGGGAACACTGAAGCTTTCTTT. This codes for CASSAEGGNTEAFF. This chain uses TRBV6-4 with TRBJ1-1; no reliable D call. This CDR3 has 14 amino acids. Trimming stripped 4 bases from V and 1 base from J, with 10 bases between. CDR1 is MRHNA and CDR2 is SNTAGT in the germline V gene.

The sample holds a few counts of this clone. V is TRBV7-2 and J is TRBJ2-4, with D unclear. Trimming left V 5 bases short and J 12 bases short, with 17 bases between. Looked up from germline, CDR1 is SGHTA and CDR2 is FQGNSA. This CDR3 region has 13 residues. CDR3 amino acids: CASSPWGTTTQYF. The CDR3 DNA sequence: TGTGCCAGCAGCCCATGGGGAACCACCACTCAGTACTTC.

In this sample, this clone turned up once. This chain links TRBV7-2 with TRBJ2-7, with a possible D match to TRBD2 (5 bases). The CDR3 consists of 15 residues. V lost 5 bases and J lost 0, with 14 bases in between. The germline V gene has CDR1 SGHTA and CDR2 FQGNSA. The CDR3 protein is CASSLAGVSSYEQYF. CDR3 nucleotide sequence: TGTGCCAGCAGCCTCGCCGGGGTGAGCTCCTACGAGCAGTACTTC. The variable domain in full, with the rest retrieved from reference TRBV7-2 and TRBJ2-7, is GAGVSQSPSNKVTEKGKDVELRCDPISGHTALYWYRQSLGQGLEFLIYFQGNSAPDKSGLPSDRFSAERTGGSVSTLTIQRTQQEDSAVYLCASSLAGVSSYEQYFGPGTRLTVT.